Listed below are T cell receptor beta chains from one sample, sequenced in a study of blood T cell repertoires in COVID-19. The table came from immunoSEQ multiplex PCR; TCRdb's copy has only in-frame clones and leaves some out. The sample contains 200,000 to 250,000 clones, about 87% of which appear only once. The source material was peripheral blood. Receptor source: a man aged 25-45 years with COVID-19, enrolled during active disease. CDR3s include the opening cysteine and the closing phenylalanine or tryptophan. D genes are given only for firm matches. Expanded clones get a size class; other rows say once, few or many, or leave the size out.

j_call d_call v_call clone_size cdr3_nt cdr3_aa
TRBJ1-2 - TRBV20-1 - TGCAGTGCTACCATTGACTATGGCTACACCTTC CSATIDYGYTF
TRBJ2-1 TRBD2 TRBV7-9 - TGTGCCAGCAAACTAGCGGGGTACAATGAGCAGTTCTTC CASKLAGYNEQFF
TRBJ2-1 - TRBV19 - TGTGCCAGTGTTGGCGGGGAGGCATACAATGAGCAGTTCTTC CASVGGEAYNEQFF
TRBJ2-5 TRBD2 TRBV10-1 - TGCGCCAGCGAGCGGGGGACGCAGGTCGAGACCCAGTACTTC CASERGTQVETQYF
TRBJ1-6 - TRBV7-3 - TGTGCCAGCAGGGCAAGCTCCTATAATTCACCCCTCCACTTT CASRASSYNSPLHF
TRBJ2-1 TRBD2 TRBV7-2 - TGTGCCAGCAGCTTCTTAAGCGGGGGCCTGGGGGATGAGCAGTTCTTC CASSFLSGGLGDEQFF
TRBJ2-2 - TRBV7-6 - TGTGCCAGCAGCTTATACCTTCAAGGAGCCGGGGAGCTGTTTTTT CASSLYLQGAGELFF
TRBJ1-4 TRBD1 TRBV5-1 - TGCGCCAGCAGCCGAACCGGGACAGGGCCATCAACTAATGAAAAACTGTTTTTT CASSRTGTGPSTNEKLFF
TRBJ1-2 - TRBV2 - TGTGCCAGCAGACTCGACAGTTTTAGTGGCTACACCTTC CASRLDSFSGYTF
TRBJ1-2 TRBD1 TRBV6-5 - TGTGCCAGCAGTTACTGGACAGGGGGCTTTGGCTACACCTTC CASSYWTGGFGYTF
TRBJ2-3 - TRBV18 - TGTGCCAGCTCACCCCAACCGCCGGGTAGCACAGATACGCAGTATTTT CASSPQPPGSTDTQYF
TRBJ1-1 TRBD1 TRBV27 - TGTGCCAGCAGTCCGGGACAGGGAGAATACACTGAAGCTTTCTTT CASSPGQGEYTEAFF
TRBJ1-2 TRBD1 TRBV5-1 - TGCGCCAGCAGCCATTGGACAGGGGGAAGCAACTATGGCTACACCTTC CASSHWTGGSNYGYTF
TRBJ1-3 - TRBV19 - TGTGCCAGTACCACGAGAAACTCTGGAAACACCATATATTTT CASTTRNSGNTIYF
TRBJ1-1 - TRBV3-1/TRBV3-2 - TGTGCCAGCAGCCAAGGCGAAGTTGAAGCTTTCTTT CASSQGEVEAFF
TRBJ1-5 - TRBV5-1 - TGCGCCAGCAGCTTGGCTTCGGGGGGTGAGCAGCCCCAGCATTTT CASSLASGGEQPQHF
TRBJ2-1 TRBD2 TRBV6-5 - TGTGCCAGCAGTTACTCGGGAGGACTAGCACGGGTTTTCTTC CASSYSGGLARVFF
TRBJ2-5 TRBD1 TRBV5-1 - TGCGCCAGCAGCGAACCAGGGGGCGCGGGGACCCAGTACTTC CASSEPGGAGTQYF
TRBJ1-2 - TRBV6-1 - TGTGCCAGCAGTGGTGACAGGCCTCCTAGGCCTTATGGCTACACCTTC CASSGDRPPRPYGYTF
TRBJ1-5 - TRBV2 few TGTGCCAGCGCTCCGGGACACGCGATACGGCCCCAGCATTTT CASAPGHAIRPQHF
TRBJ2-5 TRBD2 TRBV19 - TGTGCCAGTAGTAGCGGGGGGGCCGTAGAGACCCAGTACTTC CASSSGGAVETQYF
TRBJ2-1 TRBD2 TRBV3-1/TRBV3-2 - TGTGCCAGCAGCCAAGATCTGGGGAGGGCTTACAATGAGCAGTTCTTC CASSQDLGRAYNEQFF
TRBJ2-1 TRBD1 TRBV7-9 - TGTGCCAGCAGCTGGACAGGGGACCACACCTATGAGCAGTTCTTC CASSWTGDHTYEQFF
TRBJ2-7 TRBD1 TRBV5-6 - TGTGCCAGCAGCTATACCGCTGACAGGGCGGGCGTCCACTACGAGCAGTACTTC CASSYTADRAGVHYEQYF
TRBJ1-2 - TRBV7-3 - TGTGCCAGCAGCTCTGGACAGTCCCTCGGTGGCTACACCTTC CASSSGQSLGGYTF
TRBJ1-1 TRBD1 TRBV6-5 - TGTGCCAGCAGTTACCTACCAGGGGGCACTGAAGCTTTCTTT CASSYLPGGTEAFF
TRBJ1-6 TRBD1 TRBV19 - TGTGCCAGTAGTACCGACAGGGGGCATTCACCCCTCCACTTT CASSTDRGHSPLHF
TRBJ1-1 - TRBV4-3 - TGCGCCAGCAGCCAAATGGGGGGGAGGACTGAAGCTTTCTTT CASSQMGGRTEAFF
TRBJ2-4 - TRBV29-1 few TGCAGCGTTCGAGAACTAGCCAAAAACATTCAGTACTTC CSVRELAKNIQYF
TRBJ2-3 TRBD2 TRBV7-6 - TGTGCCAGCACCCCGAATCTCATAGCGGGGGGGCGGGCAGATACGCAGTATTTT CASTPNLIAGGRADTQYF
TRBJ2-2 TRBD2 TRBV2 - TGTGCCAGCAGCCGGGAGGGCCTCACCGGGGAGCTGTTTTTT CASSREGLTGELFF
TRBJ1-2 TRBD1 TRBV5-5 - TGTGCCAGCAGCTTGGAGCCGACAGGGGGCCCGGGTGGCTACACCTTC CASSLEPTGGPGGYTF
TRBJ2-1 - TRBV28 - TGTGCCACCCTAGGTGATTTGAATGAGCAGTTCTTC CATLGDLNEQFF
TRBJ1-5 TRBD1 TRBV7-8 once TGTGCCAGCAGCTGGGGACAGAACAATCAGCCCCAGCATTTT CASSWGQNNQPQHF
TRBJ1-5 - TRBV30 - TGTGCCTGGAGCCCAGGGTGGAATCAGCCCCAGCATTTT CAWSPGWNQPQHF
TRBJ1-4 - TRBV19 - TGTGCCAGTAGTATCGGGATCGGGGGTGAAAAACTGTTTTTT CASSIGIGGEKLFF
TRBJ2-1 TRBD1 TRBV2 - TGTGCCAGCAGGGACAGGTTAACGTTTAATGAGCAGTTCTTC CASRDRLTFNEQFF
TRBJ1-1 TRBD1 TRBV18 - TGTGCCAGCTCAACGGGACAGCTGAACACTGAAGCTTTCTTT CASSTGQLNTEAFF
TRBJ2-3 TRBD1 TRBV7-6 - TGTGCCAGCAGCTGGACAGGGGCTGACACAGATACGCAGTATTTT CASSWTGADTDTQYF
TRBJ1-2 - TRBV24-1 - TGTGCCACCAGTGACCACGACAGTAACTATGGCTACACCTTC CATSDHDSNYGYTF
TRBJ1-6 TRBD1 TRBV7-9 few TGTGCCAGCAGCTTCCCCGATGGACAGGGCGAATCACCCCTCCACTTT CASSFPDGQGESPLHF
TRBJ1-3 TRBD1 TRBV3-1/TRBV3-2 - TGTGCCAGCAGCCGAGACAGGGTCGGAAACACCATATATTTT CASSRDRVGNTIYF
TRBJ1-1 - TRBV6-1 - TGTGCCAGCAGTGAGAGACTGTCGAACACTGAAGCTTTCTTT CASSERLSNTEAFF
TRBJ2-1 - TRBV19 - TGTGCCAGTAGTATAACGGGGGAGGTCCCCAATGAGCAGTTCTTC CASSITGEVPNEQFF
TRBJ1-1 - TRBV5-6 - TGTGCCAGCAGCTTGGAGGGGTTTGGAGCTTTCTTT CASSLEGFGAFF
TRBJ2-1 TRBD1 TRBV13 once TGTGCCAGCAGTAGGGGATTAGGACAGGGGGGAGAGCAGTTCTTC CASSRGLGQGGEQFF
TRBJ1-5 - TRBV4-2 - TGTGCCAGCAGCCAAGATTATTCAACAGCCTTGAGGCCCCAGCATTTT CASSQDYSTALRPQHF
TRBJ1-6 - TRBV3-1/TRBV3-2 - TGTGCCAGCAGCCGAAGGACAGATGACACTTATAATTCACCCCTCCACTTT CASSRRTDDTYNSPLHF
TRBJ2-2 - TRBV3-1/TRBV3-2 - TGTGCCAGCAGCCAAGATCGGGAAAGTTACACCGGGGAGCTGTTTTTT CASSQDRESYTGELFF
TRBJ1-5 TRBD1 TRBV4-2 once TGTGCCAGCAGCCCCACAGGGGTCGGGCAGCCCCAGCATTTT CASSPTGVGQPQHF
TRBJ2-1 - TRBV6-6 - TGTGCCAGCAGTTACTCCAGTATAAGCTCCTACAATGAGCAGTTCTTC CASSYSSISSYNEQFF
TRBJ1-1 TRBD1 TRBV11-2 - TGTGCCAGCAGCCCCGCGACAGGGACCAACACTGAAGCTTTCTTT CASSPATGTNTEAFF
TRBJ2-7 - TRBV27 - TGTGCCAGCAGTCAGATGACACCTAGGGGGGAGCAGTACTTC CASSQMTPRGEQYF
TRBJ2-5 - TRBV24-1 - TGTGCCACCAGTGAAACCGGGAGACTACAAGAGACCCAGTACTTC CATSETGRLQETQYF
TRBJ1-4 TRBD1 TRBV5-1 - TGCGCCAGCAGCCCTACCTGGGGACAGGATGAAAAACTGTTTTTT CASSPTWGQDEKLFF
TRBJ1-2 TRBD1 TRBV4-1 once TGCGCCAGCAGCCCAGGGACAGGACTTAGAGGCTATGGCTACACCTTC CASSPGTGLRGYGYTF
TRBJ2-2 - TRBV4-1 few TGCGCCAGCAGCCAAGGGCGAGCGGGCCTGGGCACCGGGGAGCTGTTTTTT CASSQGRAGLGTGELFF
TRBJ1-1 - TRBV29-1 - TGCAGCGCTGACAGTAACACTGAAGCTTTCTTT CSADSNTEAFF
TRBJ1-5 - TRBV2 - TGTGCCAGCAGAAGAGGGATTAGCAATCAGCCCCAGCATTTT CASRRGISNQPQHF